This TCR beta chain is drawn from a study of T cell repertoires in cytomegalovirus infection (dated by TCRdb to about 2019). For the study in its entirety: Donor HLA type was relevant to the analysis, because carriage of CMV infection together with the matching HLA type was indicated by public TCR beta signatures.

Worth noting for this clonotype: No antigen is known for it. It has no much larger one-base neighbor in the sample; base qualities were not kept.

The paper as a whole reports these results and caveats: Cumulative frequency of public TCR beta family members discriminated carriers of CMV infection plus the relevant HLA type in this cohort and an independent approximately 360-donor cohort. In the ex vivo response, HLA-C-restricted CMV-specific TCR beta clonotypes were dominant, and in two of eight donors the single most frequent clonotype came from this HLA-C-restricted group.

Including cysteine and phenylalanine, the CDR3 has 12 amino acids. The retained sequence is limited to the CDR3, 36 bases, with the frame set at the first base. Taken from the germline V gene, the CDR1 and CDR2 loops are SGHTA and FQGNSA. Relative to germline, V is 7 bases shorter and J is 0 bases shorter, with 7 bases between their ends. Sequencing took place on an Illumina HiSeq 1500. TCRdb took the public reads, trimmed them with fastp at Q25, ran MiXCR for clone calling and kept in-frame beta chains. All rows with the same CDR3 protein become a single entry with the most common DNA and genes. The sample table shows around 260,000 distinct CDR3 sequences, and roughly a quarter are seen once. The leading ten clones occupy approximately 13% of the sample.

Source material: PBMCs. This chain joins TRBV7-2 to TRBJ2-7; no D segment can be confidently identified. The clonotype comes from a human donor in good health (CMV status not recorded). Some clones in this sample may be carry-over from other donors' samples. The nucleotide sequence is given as TGTGCCAGCACCCCGGGCTCCTACGAGCAGTACTTC. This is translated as CASTPGSYEQYF.